Below, 7 T cell receptor beta chains from the same sample are listed, as sequenced in a study of a mutant IDH1 vaccine in newly diagnosed glioma. Time point indicated: week 5, during vaccination. The study gave 300 ug of mutant IDH1 20-mer peptide per vaccine dose, with topical imiquimod. These receptors are not linked to any known antigen. Sequencing was performed with immunoSEQ multiplex PCR; in TCRdb, only in-frame clones are kept and a portion is missing. The sample yields 40,000 to 55,000 clones, more than 70% seen once. Source: PBMCs, taken from a glioma patient whose treatment included an IDH1 peptide vaccine. The receptor set was obtained from a man in his fifties or sixties with glioma.

V is TRBV7-2 and J is TRBJ1-1; D uncertain. Germline CDR1 is SGHTA and CDR2 is FQGNSA. The V gene lost 0 bases and the J gene lost 0 bases, with 8 bases spanning the gap. The CDR3 sequence is 15 residues long. CDR3 region: CASSLATLMNTEAFF. CDR3 nucleotides: TGTGCCAGCAGCTTAGCGACGCTTATGAACACTGAAGCTTTCTTT.

V is TRBV4-3 and J is TRBJ1-1, with 7 nucleotides matching TRBD1. This CDR3 is 16 amino acids long. The V segment lost 0 bases and the J segment 0 bases; nucleotides outside the gene matches: 4. The germline gives CDR1 LGHNA, CDR2 YSLEER. CDR3 amino acids: CASSQDKGQLNTEAFF. CDR3 sequence (DNA): TGCGCCAGCAGCCAAGATAAGGGACAGTTGAACACTGAAGCTTTCTTT.

The rearrangement joins TRBV19 to TRBJ1-1, with no clear D. Germline V CDR1 and CDR2: LNHDA, SQIVND (reference sequence). This CDR3 comprises 14 residues. Trimming left V 3 bases short and J 0 bases short, with 8 bases between. The CDR3 bases are TGTGCCAGTAGTATCAACAGTATGAACACTGAAGCTTTCTTT. This codes for CASSINSMNTEAFF.

This chain links TRBV9 with TRBJ1-3; D unresolved. The V gene's germline CDR1 is SGDLS and CDR2 YYNGEE. The CDR3 length is 14 residues. V shed 1 base and J shed 8 bases, with 13 bases lying between them. CDR3 bases: TGTGCCAGCAGCGTACTATCGGGGAAAGACACCATATATTTT. It codes for CASSVLSGKDTIYF.

The chain employs TRBV28 and TRBJ2-5; a weak D match, TRBD1 (5 bases). Germline lookup yields CDR1 MDHEN and CDR2 SYDVKM. V was shortened by 4 bases and J by 4 bases, with 13 bases between the two germline ends. The CDR3 runs to 14 residues. CDR3 loop: CASSSSTVRETQYF. As DNA, the CDR3 is TGTGCCAGCAGTTCCTCGACAGTGAGAGAGACCCAGTACTTC.

The chain uses TRBV4-2 and TRBJ2-1; TRBD2 agrees at 9 bases. The CDR3 consists of 17 residues. Germline CDR1 and CDR2: LGHNA and YNFKEQ. Trimming cost V 4 bases and J 7 bases; bases outside gene matches: 14. CDR3 in amino acids: CASSPLGTSGGRNEQFF. For the CDR3, the DNA is TGTGCCAGCAGCCCCCTGGGTACGAGCGGGGGGAGGAATGAGCAGTTCTTC.

The chain joins TRBV7-9 to TRBJ2-7, with D perhaps TRBD1 or TRBD2 (5 bases each). The CDR3 has 15 residues. Germline V CDR1 and CDR2: SEHNR, FQNEAQ (reference sequence). The V gene lost 6 bases and the J gene lost 0 bases, with 15 bases spanning the gap. CDR3 nucleotide sequence: TGTGCCAGCAGTCATTCCTTGAGGGGCTCCTACGAGCAGTACTTC. Translation gives CASSHSLRGSYEQYF.